This T cell receptor (beta chain) was sequenced during a study of T cell responses to AZD1222 COVID-19 vaccine. The length of the CDR3 is 16 residues. Unmatched junction bases numbered 6, after V lost 2 bases and J lost 4 bases. Germline V gene lookup returns CDR1 SGHNT and CDR2 YYREEE (reference sequence). Clones were read by immunoSEQ multiplex PCR, and TCRdb kept only the in-frame ones, dropping some. The table has 100,000 to 120,000 clones, about 86% seen once; the top ten hold 3.3%. The chain couples TRBV5-4 to TRBJ2-2, with 9 positions matching TRBD2. The source was peripheral blood, collected on day 0 of AZD1222 vaccination. This sequence was found in an adult in good health. The CDR3 DNA is TGTGCCAGCAGCTTCGCGGGGGGGCCGGGCACCGGGGAGCTGTTTTTT. Its translation is CASSFAGGPGTGELFF.